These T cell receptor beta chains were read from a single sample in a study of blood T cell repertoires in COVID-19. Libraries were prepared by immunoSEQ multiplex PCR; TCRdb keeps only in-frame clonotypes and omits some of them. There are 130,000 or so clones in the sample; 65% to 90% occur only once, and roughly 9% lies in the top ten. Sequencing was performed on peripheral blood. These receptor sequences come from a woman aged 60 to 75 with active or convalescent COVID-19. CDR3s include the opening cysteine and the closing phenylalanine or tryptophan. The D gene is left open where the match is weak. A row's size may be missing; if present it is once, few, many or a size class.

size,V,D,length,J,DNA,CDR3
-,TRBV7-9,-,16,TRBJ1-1,TGTGCCAGCAGCTTAGAACCTCAGGGGCGTCTATCTGAAGCTTTCTTT,CASSLEPQGRLSEAFF
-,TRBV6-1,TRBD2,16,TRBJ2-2,TGTGCCAGCAGTGAGCTACTAGCGAGTAACACCGGGGAGCTGTTTTTT,CASSELLASNTGELFF
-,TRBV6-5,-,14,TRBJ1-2,TGTGCCAGCAGTTACCACAGAGAAGGATATGGCTACACCTTC,CASSYHREGYGYTF
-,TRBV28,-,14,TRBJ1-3,TGTGCCAGCGTTCGGGGAGCTTATGGAAACACCATATATTTT,CASVRGAYGNTIYF
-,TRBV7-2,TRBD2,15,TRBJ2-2,TGTGCCAGCAGCTTAACAGCGGGATTCACCGGGGAGCTGTTTTTT,CASSLTAGFTGELFF
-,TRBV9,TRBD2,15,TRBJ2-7,TGTGCCAGCAGCGTTGCGGGACTAGCGGGTAGCGAGCAGTACTTC,CASSVAGLAGSEQYF
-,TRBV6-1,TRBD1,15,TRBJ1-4,TGTGCCAGCAGTGAAGGCCCAGGGGGCTGGGAAAAACTGTTTTTT,CASSEGPGGWEKLFF
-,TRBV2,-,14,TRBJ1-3,TGTGCCAGCGGCGCGGGCAGCTCTGGAAACACCATATATTTT,CASGAGSSGNTIYF
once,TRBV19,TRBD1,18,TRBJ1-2,TGTGCCAGTAGTCCGCTACCGGGACAGGGGTCTGGTGGCTATGGCTACACCTTC,CASSPLPGQGSGGYGYTF
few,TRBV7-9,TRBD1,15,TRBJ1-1,TGTGCCAGCAGCTCCAACAGGGGAGGCAACACTGAAGCTTTCTTT,CASSSNRGGNTEAFF
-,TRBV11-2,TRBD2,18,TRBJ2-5,TGTGCCAGCAGCTCACTCGTCAGCGGGAGGGCCAGTCAAGAGACCCAGTACTTC,CASSSLVSGRASQETQYF
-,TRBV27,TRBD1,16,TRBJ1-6,TGTGCCAGCAGTCCACGCCAGGGGACAGGGTCTTCACCCCTCCACTTT,CASSPRQGTGSSPLHF
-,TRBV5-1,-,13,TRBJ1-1,TGCGCCAGCAGCTTGGGGGCAGCTGCTGAAGCTTTCTTT,CASSLGAAAEAFF
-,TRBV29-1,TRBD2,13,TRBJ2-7,TGCAGCGTTCAGCGGGAGGGCCTTTCCGAGCAGTACTTC,CSVQREGLSEQYF
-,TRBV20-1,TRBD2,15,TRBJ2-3,TGCAGTGCTAGTCGTCCTAGCGGCAGCACAGATACGCAGTATTTT,CSASRPSGSTDTQYF
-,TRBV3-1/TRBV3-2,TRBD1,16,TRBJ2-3,TGTGCCAGCAGCCAGGCTGGACAGGGATACACAGATACGCAGTATTTT,CASSQAGQGYTDTQYF
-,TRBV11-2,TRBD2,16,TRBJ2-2,TGTGCCAGCGGGGAGCGGGGGCCCGCGAACACCGGGGAGCTGTTTTTT,CASGERGPANTGELFF
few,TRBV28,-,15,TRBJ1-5,TGTGCCAGCAGTTTTCAGGGTCTCGGCAATCAGCCCCAGCATTTT,CASSFQGLGNQPQHF
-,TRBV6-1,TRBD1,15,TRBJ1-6,TGTGCCAGCAGTGAGACAGGGGGCTACGGTTCACCCCTCCACTTT,CASSETGGYGSPLHF
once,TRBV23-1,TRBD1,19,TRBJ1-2,TGCGCCAGCAGTCAAAACGGGACAGAAATCGACGAAGAAAACTATGGCTACACCTTC,CASSQNGTEIDEENYGYTF
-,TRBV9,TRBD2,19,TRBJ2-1,TGTGCCAGCAGCGGGGTAACGGAGCGGAGGACTAGCGGGGTTGACGAGCAGTTCTTC,CASSGVTERRTSGVDEQFF
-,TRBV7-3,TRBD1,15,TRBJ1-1,TGTGCCAGCAGCCCGGACGGACAGGGTGGCACTGAAGCTTTCTTT,CASSPDGQGGTEAFF
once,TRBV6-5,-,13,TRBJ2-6,TGTGCCAGCACGGTATCTGGGGCCAACGTCCTGACTTTC,CASTVSGANVLTF
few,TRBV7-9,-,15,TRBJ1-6,TGTGCCAGCAGCGCCACCGGACAGAGGAATTCACCCCTCCACTTT,CASSATGQRNSPLHF
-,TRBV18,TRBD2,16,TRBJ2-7,TGTGCCAGCTCGGCGGGACTAGCGGGAGAAGGCTACGAGCAGTACTTC,CASSAGLAGEGYEQYF
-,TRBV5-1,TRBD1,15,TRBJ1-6,TGCGCCAGCAGCTTGGGTGACAGGGGTAATTCACCCCTCCACTTT,CASSLGDRGNSPLHF
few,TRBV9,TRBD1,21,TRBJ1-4,TGTGCCAGCAGCGTAGACCCACCGCGGAGAGGGGGCGCCCCAACTAATGAAAAACTGTTTTTT,CASSVDPPRRGGAPTNEKLFF
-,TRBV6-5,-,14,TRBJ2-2,TGTGCCCTAAACCGGGGACAGAACACCGGGGAGCTGTTTTTT,CALNRGQNTGELFF
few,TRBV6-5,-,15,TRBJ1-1,TGTGCCAGCAGGCGGTGGGAGACAATGAACACTGAAGCTTTCTTT,CASRRWETMNTEAFF
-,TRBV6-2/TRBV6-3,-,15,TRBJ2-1,TGTGCCAGCAGTCCCAAGTTTGGGGGGAGCAATGAGCAGTTCTTC,CASSPKFGGSNEQFF
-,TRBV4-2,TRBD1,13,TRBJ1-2,TGTGCCAGCAGCGGACAGGATAAATATGGCTACACCTTC,CASSGQDKYGYTF
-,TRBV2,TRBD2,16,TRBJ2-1,TGTGCCAGCAGGACTAGCGGGAGCCGCTCCTACAATGAGCAGTTCTTC,CASRTSGSRSYNEQFF
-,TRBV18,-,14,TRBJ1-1,TGTGCCAGCTCATCGGACGGGGTTCGTACTGAAGCTTTCTTT,CASSSDGVRTEAFF
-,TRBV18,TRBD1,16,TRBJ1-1,TGTGCCAGCTCACCTATTAGGACAGGGGCGAACACTGAAGCTTTCTTT,CASSPIRTGANTEAFF
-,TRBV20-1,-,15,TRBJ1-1,TGCAGTGCTAGTTTTGGTCCGGGGGGGTTCACTGAAGCTTTCTTT,CSASFGPGGFTEAFF
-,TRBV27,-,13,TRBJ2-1,TGTGCCAGCAGTACCGGGATCCCAAATGAGCAGTTCTTC,CASSTGIPNEQFF
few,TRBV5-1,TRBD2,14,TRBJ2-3,TGCGCCAGCAGCTTGTTGGCGGGAGCAGATACGCAGTATTTT,CASSLLAGADTQYF
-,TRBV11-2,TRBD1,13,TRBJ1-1,TGTGCCAGCAGCTTACAGGGGGCGCTAGAAGCTTTCTTT,CASSLQGALEAFF
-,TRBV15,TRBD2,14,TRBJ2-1,TGTGCCACCTCACTAGCGGGGGGTTACAATGAGCAGTTCTTC,CATSLAGGYNEQFF